This note documents a single T cell receptor (beta chain) sequence. Per the original data handling: Cell counts per sample came from amplifying reference gene primers. Repertoires were generated with immunoSEQ multiplex PCR, while TCRdb's copy carries only in-frame clones and drops some. V and J calls and clone size come straight from that table; D and trimming were deduced from the DNA. This sample has around 180,000 clones, with 86% found just once. Among Cohort 3 donors, those recovered had two negative PCRs, clearance, or symptom resolution. The data belong to a study of blood T cell repertoires in COVID-19. Across the study: Sites in the United States, Italy and Spain provided acute and convalescent COVID-19 samples.

Trimming cost V 8 bases and J 4 bases; bases outside gene matches: 13. The CDR3 runs 15 residues. The V gene's germline CDR1 is SNHLY and CDR2 FYNNEI. The TCR originated in a woman between 25 and 40 years old who had recovered from COVID-19. Sequenced material: PBMCs or T cells enriched from blood (not recorded which). This chain uses TRBV2 with TRBJ2-7; 8 bases fit TRBD1. CDR3 in amino acids: CASQSGQGTSYEQYF. Here the CDR3 DNA reads TGTGCCAGCCAAAGCGGACAGGGAACCTCGTACGAGCAGTACTTC.